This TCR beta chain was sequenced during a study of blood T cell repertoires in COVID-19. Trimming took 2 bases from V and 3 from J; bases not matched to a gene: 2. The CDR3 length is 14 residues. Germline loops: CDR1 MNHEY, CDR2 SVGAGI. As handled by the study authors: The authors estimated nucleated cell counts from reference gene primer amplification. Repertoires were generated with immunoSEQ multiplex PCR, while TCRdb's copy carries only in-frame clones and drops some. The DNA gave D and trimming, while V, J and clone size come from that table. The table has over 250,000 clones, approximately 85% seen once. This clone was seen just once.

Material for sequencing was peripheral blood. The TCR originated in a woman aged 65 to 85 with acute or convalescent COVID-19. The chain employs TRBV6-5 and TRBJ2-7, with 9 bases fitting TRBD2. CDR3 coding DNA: TGTGCCAGCAGTTACGGACTAGCGATCTACGAGCAGTACTTC. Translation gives CASSYGLAIYEQYF.